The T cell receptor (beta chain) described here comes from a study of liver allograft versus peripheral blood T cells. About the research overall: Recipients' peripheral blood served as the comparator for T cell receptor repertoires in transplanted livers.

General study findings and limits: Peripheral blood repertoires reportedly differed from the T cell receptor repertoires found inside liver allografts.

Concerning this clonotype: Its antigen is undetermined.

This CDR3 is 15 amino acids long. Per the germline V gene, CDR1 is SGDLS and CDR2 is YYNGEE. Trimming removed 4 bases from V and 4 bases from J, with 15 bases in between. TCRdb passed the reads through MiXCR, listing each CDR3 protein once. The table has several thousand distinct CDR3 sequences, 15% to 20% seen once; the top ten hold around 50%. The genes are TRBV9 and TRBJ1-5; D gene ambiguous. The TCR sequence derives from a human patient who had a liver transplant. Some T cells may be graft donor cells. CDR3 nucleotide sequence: TGTGCCAGCAGCCTCACGGGTGGTGTGAATCAGCCCCAGCATTTT. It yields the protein CASSLTGGVNQPQHF.